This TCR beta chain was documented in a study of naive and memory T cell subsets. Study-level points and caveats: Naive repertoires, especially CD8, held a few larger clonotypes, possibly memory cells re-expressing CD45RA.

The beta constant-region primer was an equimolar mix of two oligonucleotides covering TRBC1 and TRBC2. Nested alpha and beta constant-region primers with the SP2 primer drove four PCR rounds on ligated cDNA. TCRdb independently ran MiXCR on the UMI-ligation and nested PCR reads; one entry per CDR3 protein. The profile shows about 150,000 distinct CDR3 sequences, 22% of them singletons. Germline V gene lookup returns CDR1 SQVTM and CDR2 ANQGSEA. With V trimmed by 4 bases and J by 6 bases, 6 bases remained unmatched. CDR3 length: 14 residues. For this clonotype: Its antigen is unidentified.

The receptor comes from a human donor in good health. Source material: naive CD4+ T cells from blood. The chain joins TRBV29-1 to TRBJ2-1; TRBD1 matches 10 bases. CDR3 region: CSVAGTGEGNEQFF. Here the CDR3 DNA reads TGCAGCGTTGCGGGGACAGGGGAAGGCAATGAGCAGTTCTTC.